This is a list of T cell receptor beta chains from one sample in a study of T cells in Graves' hyperthyroidism and ophthalmopathy. TCRdb re-derived calls from the multiplex PCR reads in MiXCR, one entry per CDR3 protein. This repertoire shows about 840,000 distinct CDR3 sequences, roughly 37% found once; its top ten account for 7.5% to 9.5%. Sequenced sample: blood. The receptors were sampled from a man between 18 and 29 years old with Graves' hyperthyroidism. The CDR3 runs from the conserved cysteine through the conserved F or W. The D gene is left open where the match is weak. Clone size is shown for a subset of rows, as once, few, many or a class of expanded clone.

D	J	size	V	CDR3	DNA
NA	TRBJ2-6	many	TRBV7-9	CASSPQGVTMNSGANVLTF	TGTGCCAGCAGCCCCCAAGGGGTTACCATGAACTCTGGGGCCAACGTCCTGACTTTC
TRBD1	TRBJ1-5	NA	TRBV19	CATRTGRGPNQPQHF	TGTGCCACCAGGACAGGGAGGGGGCCAAATCAGCCCCAGCATTTT
TRBD1	TRBJ1-4	many	TRBV7-9	CASSPGTGVEKLFF	TGTGCCAGCAGTCCCGGGACAGGGGTAGAAAAACTGTTTTTT
NA	TRBJ1-5	many	TRBV12-3/TRBV12-4	CASSLTLNQPQHF	TGTGCCAGCAGCTTGACACTGAATCAGCCCCAGCATTTT
NA	TRBJ1-2	NA	TRBV12-3/TRBV12-4	CASSRLVGNYGYTF	TGTGCCAGCAGCAGACTCGTCGGTAACTATGGCTACACCTTC
NA	TRBJ1-1	many	TRBV29-1	CSVEGGNRNTEAFF	TGCAGCGTTGAAGGGGGGAACAGGAACACTGAAGCTTTCTTT
NA	TRBJ1-2	few	TRBV12-3/TRBV12-4	CASREGADPSGYTF	TGTGCCAGCAGGGAGGGCGCCGACCCATCAGGCTACACCTTC
NA	TRBJ1-3	NA	TRBV6-1	CASSYQTEESGNTIYF	TGTGCCAGCAGTTACCAAACAGAGGAATCTGGAAACACCATATATTTT
NA	TRBJ1-1	once	TRBV11-2	CASSRSITENTEAFF	TGTGCCAGCAGCCGCAGTATAACAGAGAACACTGAAGCTTTCTTT
TRBD2	TRBJ2-7	NA	TRBV20-1	CSARDGNGRAHEQYF	TGCAGTGCTAGAGATGGGAACGGGAGGGCCCACGAGCAGTACTTC
TRBD2	TRBJ2-5	few	TRBV7-9	CASSFPSGHQETQYF	TGTGCCAGCAGCTTTCCTAGCGGCCACCAAGAGACCCAGTACTTC
TRBD1	TRBJ1-2	NA	TRBV6-5	CASSTDRDGYGYTF	TGTGCCAGCAGTACCGACAGGGACGGCTATGGCTACACCTTC
TRBD1	TRBJ2-5	NA	TRBV19	CATRTGGGETQYF	TGTGCCACCAGGACAGGGGGTGGAGAGACCCAGTACTTC
NA	TRBJ1-1	few	TRBV2	CASSEPHMNTEAFF	TGTGCCAGCAGTGAACCCCACATGAACACTGAAGCTTTCTTT
NA	TRBJ2-2	NA	TRBV10-3	CAISERRNTGELFF	TGTGCCATCAGTGAGAGACGGAACACCGGGGAGCTGTTTTTT
NA	TRBJ2-2	NA	TRBV4-1	CASSQVPAGTGELFF	TGCGCCAGCAGCCAAGTCCCGGCAGGGACCGGGGAGCTGTTTTTT
TRBD1	TRBJ2-7	many	TRBV9	CASSPEGQLLSEQYF	TGTGCCAGCAGCCCAGAGGGACAGTTACTTTCTGAGCAGTACTTC
NA	TRBJ2-7	NA	TRBV10-3	CAISEVREQYF	TGTGCCATCAGTGAAGTCCGCGAGCAGTACTTC
NA	TRBJ1-6	many	TRBV2	CASSDITGKYNSPLHF	TGTGCCAGCAGTGATATTACAGGGAAATATAATTCACCCCTCCACTTT
NA	TRBJ1-5	NA	TRBV3-1	CASSQVWGRDQPQHF	TGTGCCAGCAGCCAAGTCTGGGGGCGAGATCAGCCCCAGCATTTT
NA	TRBJ1-1	NA	TRBV6-5	CASSPLRQSTEAFF	TGTGCCAGCAGTCCCCTCCGGCAGTCCACTGAAGCTTTCTTT
NA	TRBJ1-1	NA	TRBV19	CASSSLQGSTTEAFF	TGTGCCAGTAGTTCTCTACAGGGTTCTACCACTGAAGCTTTCTTT
NA	TRBJ1-2	many	TRBV5-8	CASSLEGIGYTF	TGTGCCAGCAGCTTGGAGGGGATCGGCTACACCTTC